A selection of T cell receptor beta chains follows, all from one sample in a study of shared clonotypes between healthy human individuals. Method: immunoSEQ multiplex PCR; TCRdb's copy keeps in-frame clones and lacks some. The sample records about 190,000 clones, 65% to 80% being singletons. The sequenced material came from memory CD4+ T cells sorted from blood. The source is a man aged 30 to 39 in good health. Each CDR3 is given with its conserved first and last residue. The D gene is left open where the match is weak. The size entry is marked missing in some rows and otherwise reads once, few, many or a size class.

TRBD2 | TRBJ2-1 | TRBV7-6 | NA | 16 | CASSEAGGYTYNEQFF | TGTGCCAGCAGTGAGGCGGGAGGGTACACCTACAATGAGCAGTTCTTC
TRBD1 | TRBJ2-7 | TRBV5-1 | once | 15 | CASSSEPGQVYEQYF | TGCGCCAGCAGCTCCGAACCGGGACAGGTCTACGAGCAGTACTTC
TRBD1 | TRBJ2-5 | TRBV12-5 | NA | 14 | CASGRTGGGETQYF | TGTGCTAGTGGCCGGACAGGGGGCGGGGAGACCCAGTACTTC
NA | TRBJ2-3 | TRBV4-2 | NA | 15 | CASSQEAASTDTQYF | TGTGCCAGCAGCCAGGAAGCTGCTAGCACAGATACGCAGTATTTT
TRBD2 | TRBJ2-2 | TRBV5-1 | NA | 15 | CASRTLADNTGELFF | TGCGCCAGCAGGACTCTAGCGGACAACACCGGGGAGCTGTTTTTT
NA | TRBJ2-2 | TRBV18 | NA | 14 | CASSILGDTGELFF | TGTGCCAGCTCAATCCTAGGGGACACCGGGGAGCTGTTTTTT
NA | TRBJ2-7 | TRBV10-2 | NA | 13 | CASSEQTRYEQYF | TGCGCCAGCAGTGAGCAGACCCGCTACGAGCAGTACTTC
TRBD1 | TRBJ1-2 | TRBV6-1 | few | 15 | CASSRQGGTFYGYTF | TGTGCCAGCAGCCGTCAGGGGGGCACCTTCTATGGCTACACCTTC
TRBD2 | TRBJ2-7 | TRBV19 | NA | 13 | CASSKRTSGEQYF | TGTGCCAGTAGTAAAAGGACTAGCGGGGAGCAGTACTTC
NA | TRBJ2-7 | TRBV11-2 | NA | 13 | CASSLIALGEQYF | TGTGCCAGCAGCTTAATCGCCCTCGGCGAGCAGTACTTC
NA | TRBJ2-7 | TRBV7-3 | few | 13 | CASSLGASYEQYF | TGTGCCAGCAGCTTAGGGGCCTCCTACGAGCAGTACTTC
NA | TRBJ1-2 | TRBV5-4 | few | 12 | CASSLDFYGYTF | TGTGCCAGCAGCCTGGACTTCTATGGCTACACCTTC
NA | TRBJ2-2 | TRBV7-2 | NA | 12 | CASSFLHGELFF | TGTGCCAGCAGCTTCCTCCACGGGGAGCTGTTTTTT
NA | TRBJ2-7 | TRBV30 | NA | 12 | CAWSATGYEQYF | TGTGCCTGGAGTGCGACAGGTTACGAGCAGTACTTC
TRBD1 | TRBJ2-3 | TRBV7-9 | few | 13 | CASSLGDRGTQYF | TGTGCCAGCAGCTTAGGCGACAGGGGGACGCAGTATTTT
TRBD2 | TRBJ2-2 | TRBV11-3 | once | 16 | CASSVTSGRTTGELFF | TGTGCCAGCAGCGTGACTAGCGGCCGTACCACCGGGGAGCTGTTTTTT
NA | TRBJ2-6 | TRBV27 | NA | 14 | CASNEFGGANVLTF | TGTGCCAGCAATGAGTTTGGTGGGGCCAACGTCCTGACTTTC
NA | TRBJ1-5 | TRBV9 | NA | 16 | CASSWYSEDSNQPQHF | TGTGCCAGCAGCTGGTATTCGGAGGATAGCAATCAGCCCCAGCATTTT
NA | TRBJ1-2 | TRBV5-6 | NA | 14 | CASRLGAQDYGYTF | TGTGCCAGCAGACTCGGCGCTCAAGACTATGGCTACACCTTC
TRBD2 | TRBJ2-7 | TRBV5-4 | NA | 15 | CASSLGLAESYEQYF | TGTGCCAGCAGCTTGGGTCTAGCGGAATCCTACGAGCAGTACTTC
NA | TRBJ2-3 | TRBV5-6 | many | 15 | CASSYLAEPTDTQYF | TGTGCCAGCAGCTACCTGGCGGAGCCCACAGATACGCAGTATTTT
NA | TRBJ2-7 | TRBV18 | NA | 14 | CASSPETSRNEQYF | TGTGCCAGCTCACCGGAGACTAGTAGAAACGAGCAGTACTTC
TRBD2 | TRBJ2-3 | TRBV12-5 | NA | 22 | CASGSDSLNLAGGRNSTDTQYF | TGTGCTAGTGGTTCCGACTCCTTAAACCTAGCGGGAGGAAGGAATAGCACAGATACGCAGTATTTT
NA | TRBJ2-5 | TRBV10-3 | NA | 13 | CAISDSTQETQYF | TGTGCCATCAGTGATTCGACTCAAGAGACCCAGTACTTC
NA | TRBJ2-2 | TRBV7-8 | NA | 15 | CASSPRGVNTGELFF | TGTGCCAGCAGCCCGCGAGGGGTGAACACCGGGGAGCTGTTTTTT
NA | TRBJ1-5 | TRBV7-2 | NA | 13 | CASSLTADQPQHF | TGTGCCAGCAGCTTAACAGCAGACCAGCCCCAGCATTTT
TRBD1 | TRBJ2-7 | TRBV10-3 | few | 13 | CAISVQGAYEQYF | TGTGCCATCAGCGTACAGGGGGCCTACGAGCAGTACTTC
NA | TRBJ2-2 | TRBV4-1 | NA | 17 | CASSASRLLQDTGELFF | TGCGCCAGCAGCGCTTCTCGACTGCTCCAGGACACCGGGGAGCTGTTTTTT
NA | TRBJ2-6 | TRBV18 | once | 13 | CASSPSLADVLTF | TGTGCCAGCTCACCGAGTCTCGCTGACGTCCTGACTTTC
NA | TRBJ1-1 | TRBV4-3 | NA | 15 | CASSPFLGMNTEAFF | TGCGCCAGCAGCCCTTTTTTGGGGATGAACACTGAAGCTTTCTTT
TRBD1 | TRBJ2-2 | TRBV6-4 | NA | 15 | CASSDGTGNTGELFF | TGTGCCAGCAGTGACGGGACAGGGAACACCGGGGAGCTGTTTTTT
NA | TRBJ1-2 | TRBV18 | NA | 17 | CASSPVPSGASNYGYTF | TGTGCCAGCTCACCGGTCCCGTCAGGGGCTTCCAACTATGGCTACACCTTC
NA | TRBJ2-1 | TRBV10-1 | NA | 15 | CASSGRSSSYNEQFF | TGCGCCAGCAGTGGTCGTTCGAGCTCCTACAATGAGCAGTTCTTC
NA | TRBJ1-1 | TRBV6-1 | NA | 14 | CASSENRRNTEAFF | TGTGCCAGCAGTGAAAACAGGAGGAACACTGAAGCTTTCTTT
NA | TRBJ1-3 | TRBV9 | NA | 14 | CASSVSGSGNTIYF | TGTGCCAGCAGCGTATCCGGATCTGGAAACACCATATATTTT
TRBD2 | TRBJ2-1 | TRBV7-6 | few | 17 | CASSPFGGAREKNEQFF | TGTGCCAGCAGTCCCTTCGGAGGGGCGCGGGAGAAAAATGAGCAGTTCTTC
TRBD1 | TRBJ2-7 | TRBV5-1 | NA | 15 | CASSLNDRESNEQYF | TGCGCCAGCAGCTTGAATGACAGGGAATCGAACGAGCAGTACTTC
TRBD1 | TRBJ2-7 | TRBV2 | NA | 13 | CAGWTGFSYEQYF | TGTGCCGGATGGACAGGGTTTTCCTACGAGCAGTACTTC
NA | TRBJ2-2 | TRBV7-9 | NA | 14 | CASSLGPLAGELFF | TGTGCCAGCAGCTTAGGTCCCCTTGCCGGGGAGCTGTTTTTT
NA | TRBJ2-5 | TRBV2 | few | 14 | CASSVYGSYETQYF | TGTGCCAGCAGTGTGTACGGGAGCTATGAGACCCAGTACTTC
NA | TRBJ2-7 | TRBV4-3 | NA | 16 | CASSPQIGRAYSEQYF | TGCGCCAGCAGCCCTCAAATTGGCAGGGCTTACAGCGAGCAGTACTTC
NA | TRBJ2-5 | TRBV7-2 | NA | 15 | CASSLDVGRLETQYF | TGTGCCAGCAGCTTAGATGTAGGGAGGTTGGAGACCCAGTACTTC
NA | TRBJ2-5 | TRBV5-4 | many | 15 | CASSFGVRGQETQYF | TGTGCCAGCAGCTTCGGCGTTCGGGGCCAAGAGACCCAGTACTTC
NA | TRBJ2-2 | TRBV7-6 | NA | 14 | CASSLIENTGELFF | TGTGCCAGCAGCTTGATTGAGAACACCGGGGAGCTGTTTTTT
NA | TRBJ2-1 | TRBV10-3 | NA | 12 | CAIGTRTNEQFF | TGTGCCATAGGGACTCGAACGAATGAGCAGTTCTTC